Below are 2 T cell receptor beta chains sequenced from a single sample in a study of CD8+ T cells in alopecia areata. Treatment of the sample: oral pan-JAK inhibitor, 5-10 mg twice daily. RNA extraction was followed by reverse transcription into cDNA, which acted as the sequencing template. Method: immunoSEQ multiplex PCR; TCRdb's copy keeps in-frame clones and lacks some. The sample contains some 190,000 clones, 40% to 55% of which appear only once. Specimen: CD8+ T cells sorted from blood, collected at roughly week 53, from a patient treated with tofacitinib. The receptors were gathered from a human donor with alopecia areata.

In its sample, this clone was seen once. The chain recombines TRBV25-1 with TRBJ1-1; D unresolved. Trimming removed 11 bases from V and 3 bases from J, with 13 bases in between. CDR1 and CDR2 from the germline V gene are MGHDK and SYGVNS. This CDR3 is 12 amino acids long. The CDR3 DNA reads as TGTGCCTTCCGGACCAAATACACTGAAGCTTTCTTT. Encoded protein: CAFRTKYTEAFF.

Only a few counts were recorded for this clone. This chain joins TRBV27 and TRBJ2-1; the D is unclear. V was trimmed by 5 bases and J by 4 bases, leaving 9 bases between them. Germline V gene sequence: CDR1 MNHEY, CDR2 SMNVEV (reference sequence). The CDR3 extends over 13 amino acids. CDR3 coding DNA: TGTGCCAGCAGTAACATGGTATACAATGAGCAGTTCTTC. Its protein product is CASSNMVYNEQFF.